This T cell receptor (beta chain) is from a study of T cell responses to AZD1222 COVID-19 vaccine. Overall study findings and caveats: Receipt of two AZD1222 doses was followed by a rise in Spike-specific TCR breadth and depth. Clonal diversity may have been underestimated, and the donors were mostly white British, with more females than males. Samples come after the peak T cell response, not at day 14. In the spike-specific TCR repertoire, nearly half reportedly target unmutated variant regions.

Regarding this clone: What it binds is unknown.

The method was immunoSEQ multiplex PCR; TCRdb's version includes in-frame clones alone and lacks a portion of them. Of 120,000 to 150,000 clones in the sample, about 91% are singletons; the top ten hold over 12%. The CDR3 runs 15 residues. Germline V gene data show CDR1 as LGHDT and CDR2 as YNNKEL (reference sequence). V lost 0 bases and J lost 2, with 11 bases in between. The source is an adult in good health. This material consisted of peripheral blood, taken on day 0 of AZD1222 vaccination. This chain joins TRBV3-1 (or the pseudogene TRBV3-2) and TRBJ2-7; D remains ambiguous. The CDR3 here is CASSQDRHETYEQYF. CDR3 bases: TGTGCCAGCAGCCAAGACCGCCACGAAACCTACGAGCAGTACTTC.